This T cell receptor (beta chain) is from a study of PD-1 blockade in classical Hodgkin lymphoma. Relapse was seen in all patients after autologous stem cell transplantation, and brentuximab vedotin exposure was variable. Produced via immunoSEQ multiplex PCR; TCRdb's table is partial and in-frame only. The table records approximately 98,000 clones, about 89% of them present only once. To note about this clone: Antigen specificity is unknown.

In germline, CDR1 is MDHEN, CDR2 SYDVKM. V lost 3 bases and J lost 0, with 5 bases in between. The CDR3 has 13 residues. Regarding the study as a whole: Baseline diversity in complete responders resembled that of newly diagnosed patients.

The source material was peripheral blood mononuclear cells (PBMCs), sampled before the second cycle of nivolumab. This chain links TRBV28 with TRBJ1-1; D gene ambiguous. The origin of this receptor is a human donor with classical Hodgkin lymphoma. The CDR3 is CASSFKMNTEAFF. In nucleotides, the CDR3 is TGTGCCAGCAGTTTCAAGATGAACACTGAAGCTTTCTTT.